The 11 T cell receptor beta chains below were found in one sample sequenced in a study of cytomegalovirus exposure and HLA in healthy donors. Researchers ran the PCR with 60 Vbeta and 13 Jbeta primers. This table comes from immunoSEQ multiplex PCR, and its TCRdb copy is limited to in-frame clones, with some not included. The top ten clones hold around 1.8% of a sample with under 200,000 clones, 86% of them seen once. The sequenced material came from PBMCs. These TCRs come from a young woman in good health and CMV-seronegative.

The rearrangement uses TRBV28 and TRBJ1-1; TRBD1 might be the D (6 bases). V lost 1 base, J lost 3 bases, and 12 bases lay in between. This CDR3 region has 15 residues. Germline assignment: CDR1 MDHEN and CDR2 SYDVKM. The CDR3 nucleotides read TGTGCCAGCAGTTTATATTCCGAGGGGGACACTGAAGCTTTCTTT. This gives the protein CASSLYSEGDTEAFF.

The rearrangement uses TRBV5-1 and TRBJ2-7; 8 positions agree with TRBD2. CDR1 is SGHRS, CDR2 YFSETQ, per germline. The CDR3 sequence is 15 residues long. The V segment lost 1 base and the J segment 6 bases; nucleotides outside the gene matches: 9. The CDR3 bases are TGCGCCAGCAGCTTGTACGGGGGGGGCGCGGGCGAGCAGTACTTC. The encoded protein is CASSLYGGGAGEQYF.

The CDR3 spells CASSDGPMVYGYTF. The CDR3 DNA reads as TGTGCCAGCAGTGACGGTCCAATGGTCTATGGCTACACCTTC. The chain is built from TRBV25-1 and TRBJ1-2; the D is unclear. Germline assignment: CDR1 MGHDK and CDR2 SYGVNS. Trimming took 3 bases from V and 4 from J, leaving 12 bases between them. The CDR3 runs to 14 residues.

The V and J genes are TRBV5-1 and TRBJ2-1, with TRBD2 identical over 11 bases. In germline, CDR1 is SGHRS, CDR2 YFSETQ. The CDR3 is 16 residues long. V trimming: 4 bases; J trimming: 2 bases; junction bases outside the gene matches: 5. The CDR3: CASSTLAGGPYNEQFF. The CDR3 DNA sequence: TGCGCCAGCAGCACGCTAGCGGGGGGCCCCTACAATGAGCAGTTCTTC.

This sequence joins TRBV19 and TRBJ2-7; 9 nucleotides line up with TRBD2. The CDR3 is 15 amino acids. V shed 0 bases and J 3 bases; nucleotides not matched to a gene: 3. Per the germline V gene, CDR1 is LNHDA and CDR2 is SQIVND (reference sequence). The CDR3 region has the DNA TGTGCCAGTAGTATAGATGGCGGGGGGGGCTACGAGCAGTACTTC. Translating it yields CASSIDGGGGYEQYF.

CDR3 residues: CSVGSEGSYNEQFF. CDR3 nucleotides: TGCAGCGTCGGGAGTGAGGGGTCCTACAATGAGCAGTTCTTC. This rearrangement joins TRBV29-1 to TRBJ2-1, with a tentative D call TRBD2 (6 bases). The CDR3 is 14 amino acids. Deletions cut 6 bases from V and 1 base from J, with 13 bases between. Germline assignment: CDR1 SQVTM and CDR2 ANQGSEA.

The chain employs TRBV28 and TRBJ2-1; a weak D match, TRBD1 (5 bases). The CDR3 has 15 residues. The ends were cut back, 6 bases at V and 3 bases at J, with 15 bases in the middle. CDR1 is MDHEN, CDR2 SYDVKM, per germline. The CDR3 sequence is CASSQDTPVYNEQFF. For the CDR3, the DNA is TGTGCCAGCAGCCAGGACACCCCCGTCTACAATGAGCAGTTCTTC.

The chain has TRBV10-3 and TRBJ1-1; 9 bases map to TRBD1. J lost 1 base, V lost 10 bases, and 7 bases had no gene match. CDR1 is ENHRY and CDR2 is SYGVKD in the germline V gene. This CDR3 is built from 14 residues. CDR3 sequence: CATQPGQGNTEAFF. The CDR3 DNA sequence: TGTGCCACTCAACCGGGACAGGGGAACACTGAAGCTTTCTTT.

This rearrangement joins TRBV5-5 to TRBJ1-5; TRBD1 agrees at 11 bases. Germline V gene sequence: CDR1 SGHKS, CDR2 YYEKEE (reference sequence). This CDR3 spans 15 amino acids. The V segment lost 3 bases and the J segment 4 bases; nucleotides outside the gene matches: 3. The CDR3 DNA reads as TGTGCCAGCAGCTGGACAGGGGGCGAAAATCAGCCCCAGCATTTT. This encodes CASSWTGGENQPQHF.

The V and J genes are TRBV5-1 and TRBJ2-7; D uncertain. V was shortened by 0 bases and J by 5 bases, with 3 bases between the two germline ends. The CDR3 loop spans 11 amino acids. From germline, CDR1 is SGHRS and CDR2 YFSETQ. The CDR3 DNA follows: TGCGCCAGCAGCTTGGACAACGAGCAGTACTTC. This translates into CASSLDNEQYF. Full variable domain (remainder filled in from reference TRBV5-1 and TRBJ2-7): KAGVTQTPRYLIKTRGQQVTLSCSPISGHRSVSWYQQTPGQGLQFLFEYFSETQRNKGNFPGRFSGRQFSNSRSEMNVSTLELGDSALYLCASSLDNEQYFGPGTRLTVT.

The CDR3 region is CASSLGQGRTDTQYF. CDR3 in DNA: TGTGCCAGCTCTCTAGGGCAGGGTAGAACAGATACGCAGTATTTT. The chain joins TRBV11-2 to TRBJ2-3; a possible D gene is TRBD1 (5 bases). The V gene lost 8 bases and the J gene lost 3 bases, with 18 bases spanning the gap. The germline CDR1 and CDR2 sequences are SGHAT and FQNNGV. The CDR3 extends over 15 amino acids.